This TCR beta chain was observed in a study of blood T cell repertoires in COVID-19. Study background: Sample material is recorded as cDNA or gDNA derived from T cells, B-cell-depleted T cells, or PBMCs.

Assay used: immunoSEQ multiplex PCR; TCRdb lists only in-frame clones, some missing. The sample contains about 270,000 clones, 80% to 95% of which appear only once. V shed 4 bases and J shed 3 bases, with 15 bases lying between them. CDR3 length: 14 amino acids. CDR1 is GTSNPN, CDR2 SVGIG, per germline (reference sequence). V and J are TRBV30 and TRBJ1-1; D call uncertain. Sequences were obtained from PBMCs or T cells enriched from blood (not recorded which). The receptor comes from a man aged 40-49 years who had been exposed to COVID-19. DNA of the CDR3: TGTGCCTGGAATCAAAAAGACTTTTACACTGAAGCTTTCTTT. Translation gives CAWNQKDFYTEAFF. Full variable domain (outside the CDR3, taken from reference TRBV30 and TRBJ1-1): SQTIHQWPATLVQPVGSPLSLECTVEGTSNPNLYWYRQAAGRGLQLLFYSVGIGQISSEVPQNLSASRPQDRQFILSSKKLLLSDSGFYLCAWNQKDFYTEAFFGQGTRLTVV.